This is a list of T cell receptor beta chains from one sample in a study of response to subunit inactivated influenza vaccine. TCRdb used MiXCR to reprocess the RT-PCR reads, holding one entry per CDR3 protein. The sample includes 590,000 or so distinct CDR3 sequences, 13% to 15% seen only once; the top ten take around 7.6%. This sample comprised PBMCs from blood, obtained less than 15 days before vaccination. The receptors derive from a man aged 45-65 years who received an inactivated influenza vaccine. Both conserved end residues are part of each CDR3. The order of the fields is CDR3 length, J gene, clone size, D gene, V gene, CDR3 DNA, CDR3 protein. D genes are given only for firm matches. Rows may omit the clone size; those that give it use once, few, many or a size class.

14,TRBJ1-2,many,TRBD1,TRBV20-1,TGCAGTGCTGGCTCCGGGACAGGGGACTATGGCTACACCTTC,CSAGSGTGDYGYTF
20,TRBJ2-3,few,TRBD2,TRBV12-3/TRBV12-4,TGTGCCAGCAGTTTAGCGACCGGACTAGCGGGGGGGATTAGCACAGATACGCAGTATTTT,CASSLATGLAGGISTDTQYF
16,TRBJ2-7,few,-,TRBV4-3,TGCGCCAGCAGCCAAGATTGGGGAATCAGCTCCTACGAGCAGTACTTC,CASSQDWGISSYEQYF
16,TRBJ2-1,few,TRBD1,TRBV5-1,TGCGCCAGCAGCTTGTTCCGGGACAGGGCCTACAATGAGCAGTTCTTC,CASSLFRDRAYNEQFF
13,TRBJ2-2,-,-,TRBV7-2,TGTGCCAGCAGCGGGGGGACCCCCGGGGAGCTGTTTTTT,CASSGGTPGELFF
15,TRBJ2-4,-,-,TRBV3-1,TGTGCCAGCAGCCAAGAACTGCGGGACAAAAACATTCAGTACTTC,CASSQELRDKNIQYF
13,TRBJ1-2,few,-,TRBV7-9,TGTGCCAGCAGCTTAGTTGTGAACGATGGCTACACCTTC,CASSLVVNDGYTF
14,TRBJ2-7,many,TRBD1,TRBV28,TGTGCCAGCAGTCCTGGACAGGGGGCCAACGAGCAGTACTTC,CASSPGQGANEQYF
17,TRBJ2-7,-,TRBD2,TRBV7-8,TGTGCCAGCAGCTCCGTGACTAGCGGGAGGCACTACTACGAGCAGTACTTC,CASSSVTSGRHYYEQYF
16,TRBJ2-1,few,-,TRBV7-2,TGTGCCAGCAGCTTAGGTCTCCGGCCAGAGGGAAATGAGCAGTTCTTC,CASSLGLRPEGNEQFF
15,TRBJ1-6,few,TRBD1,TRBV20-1,TGCAGTGCTAAAGTACAGACAGGGTTTAATTCACCCCTCCACTTT,CSAKVQTGFNSPLHF
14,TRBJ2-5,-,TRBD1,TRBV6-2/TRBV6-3,TGTGCCAGCAGTCCCTACAGGGGGCAAGAGACCCAGTACTTC,CASSPYRGQETQYF
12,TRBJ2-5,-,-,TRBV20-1,TGCAGTGCTAGCCCCGCACGGGAGACCCAGTACTTC,CSASPARETQYF
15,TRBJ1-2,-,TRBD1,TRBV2,TGTGCCAGCAACCCTTACAGGGGGCGCGACTATGGCTACACCTTC,CASNPYRGRDYGYTF
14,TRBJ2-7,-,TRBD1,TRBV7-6,TGTGCCAGCAGCTTCAGGACAGGGGAGGGCGAGCAGTACTTC,CASSFRTGEGEQYF
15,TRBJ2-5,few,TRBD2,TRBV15,TGTGCCACCAGCAGGGGACTAGCTATACAAGAGACCCAGTACTTC,CATSRGLAIQETQYF
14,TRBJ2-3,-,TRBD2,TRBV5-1,TGCGCCAGCAGCTCTAGCGGAGGCAGGGATACGCAGTATTTT,CASSSSGGRDTQYF
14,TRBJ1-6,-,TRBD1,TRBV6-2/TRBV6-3,TGTGCCAGCAGACAGGGGTCTCGGAATTCACCCCTCCACTTT,CASRQGSRNSPLHF
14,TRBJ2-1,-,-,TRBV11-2,TGTGCCAGCAACACCCGGGGCTCCTACAATGAGCAGTTCTTC,CASNTRGSYNEQFF
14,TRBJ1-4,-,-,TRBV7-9,TGTGCCAGCAGCTTAGATACCGATAATGAAAAACTGTTTTTT,CASSLDTDNEKLFF
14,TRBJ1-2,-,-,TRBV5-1,TGCGCCAGCAGCTTGGCCAACAGGAACTATGGCTACACCTTC,CASSLANRNYGYTF
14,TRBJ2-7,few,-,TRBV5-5,TGTGCCAGCAGCGCCACTCTAACTAGCACCGAGCAGTACTTC,CASSATLTSTEQYF
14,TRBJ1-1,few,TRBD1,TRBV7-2,TGTGCCAGCAGCCTTCAGGGGGCGGTCACTGAAGCTTTCTTT,CASSLQGAVTEAFF
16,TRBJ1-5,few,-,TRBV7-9,TGTGCCAGCAGCTTAGATATGGGGGTGAGCAATCAGCCCCAGCATTTT,CASSLDMGVSNQPQHF
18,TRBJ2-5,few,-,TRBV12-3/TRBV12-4,TGTGCCACCAAACAAGGGGGGGGCGGAAAGCGGTCCCAAGAGACCCAGTACTTC,CATKQGGGGKRSQETQYF
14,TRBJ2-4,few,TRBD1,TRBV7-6,TGTGCCAGCAGCTTAGGACAGGGGCTCAACATTCAGTACTTC,CASSLGQGLNIQYF
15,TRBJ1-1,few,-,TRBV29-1,TGCAGCGTTTCCCATACAGGGTCTTTTGGGCCTGAAGCTTTCTTT,CSVSHTGSFGPEAFF
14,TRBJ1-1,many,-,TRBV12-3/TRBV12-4,TGTGCCAGCAGTTTAGGAGGGGTGGACACTGAAGCTTTCTTT,CASSLGGVDTEAFF
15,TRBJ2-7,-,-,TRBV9,TGTGCCAGCAGCGTGGACCCGGGACTGACCTACGAGCAGTACTTC,CASSVDPGLTYEQYF
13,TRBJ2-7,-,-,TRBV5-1,TGCGCCAGCAGCTTGGGTGATTGGGCCGAGCAGTACTTC,CASSLGDWAEQYF
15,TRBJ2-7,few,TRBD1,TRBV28,TGTGCCAGCAGTTTATTGGGACAGGGGTTCCGCGAGCAGTACTTC,CASSLLGQGFREQYF
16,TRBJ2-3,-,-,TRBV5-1,TGCGCCAGCAGCTTGGCCACAGGGCTGGGCACAGATACGCAGTATTTT,CASSLATGLGTDTQYF
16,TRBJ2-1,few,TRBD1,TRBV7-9,TGTGCCAGCAGCCCGAGGGACAGACATACAATGCGTGAGCAGTTCTTC,CASSPRDRHTMREQFF
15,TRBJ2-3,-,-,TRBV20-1,TGCAGTGCTAGAGATAGGGGCACCTACACAGATACGCAGTATTTT,CSARDRGTYTDTQYF
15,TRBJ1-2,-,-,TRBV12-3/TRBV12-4,TGTGCCAGCAGCCCAGACAGAGCCTCTAACTATGGCTACACCTTC,CASSPDRASNYGYTF
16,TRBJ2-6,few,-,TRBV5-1,TGCGCCAGCAGCTTGGCCACAGGCTCTGGGGCCAACGTCCTGACTTTC,CASSLATGSGANVLTF
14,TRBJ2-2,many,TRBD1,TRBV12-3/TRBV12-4,TGTGCCAGCGGGGGACAGGGCCCCGGTGCGGAGCTGTTTTTT,CASGGQGPGAELFF
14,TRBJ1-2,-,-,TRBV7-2,TGTGCCAGCAGCTTAGCAGGGTTTGGCTATGGCTACACCTTC,CASSLAGFGYGYTF
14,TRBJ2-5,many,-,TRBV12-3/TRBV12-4,TGTGCCAGCACCCTGACGGGCCGAGGAGAGACCCAGTACTTC,CASTLTGRGETQYF
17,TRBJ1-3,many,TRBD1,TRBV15,TGTGCCACCAGCACCGGACAGGGTATGAGCTCTGGAAACACCATATATTTT,CATSTGQGMSSGNTIYF
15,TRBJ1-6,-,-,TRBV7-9,TGTGCCAGCAGCTCCCCCAGGGTCAGTCATTCACCCCTCCACTTT,CASSSPRVSHSPLHF
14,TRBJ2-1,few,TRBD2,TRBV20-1,TGCAGTGCCGACGTAGCGGGAGGGCTCAATGAGCAGTTCTTC,CSADVAGGLNEQFF
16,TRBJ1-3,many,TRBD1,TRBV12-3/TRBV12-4,TGTGCCAGCAGTTTGGGACAGGCCACCTTTGGAAACACCATATATTTT,CASSLGQATFGNTIYF
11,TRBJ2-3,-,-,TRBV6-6,TGTGCCAGCCAGAGCACAGATACGCAGTATTTT,CASQSTDTQYF
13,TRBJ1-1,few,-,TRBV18,TGTGCCAGCTCACCTGGGGGAGAGACTGAAGCTTTCTTT,CASSPGGETEAFF
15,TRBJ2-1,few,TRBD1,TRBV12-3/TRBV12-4,TGTGCCAGCAGTTTCCGGTCAGGGGGCACAGAGGAGCAGTTCTTC,CASSFRSGGTEEQFF
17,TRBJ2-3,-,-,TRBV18,TGTGCCAGCTCACCACGAAGTGGGCAGGGAAGCACAGATACGCAGTATTTT,CASSPRSGQGSTDTQYF
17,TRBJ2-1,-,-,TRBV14,TGTGCCAGCAGCCAAGAAATCTCACCCCTCTACTACAATGAGCAGTTCTTC,CASSQEISPLYYNEQFF
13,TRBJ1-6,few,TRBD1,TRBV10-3,TGTGCCACCGGGACAGGGACTCTATCACCCCTCCACTTT,CATGTGTLSPLHF